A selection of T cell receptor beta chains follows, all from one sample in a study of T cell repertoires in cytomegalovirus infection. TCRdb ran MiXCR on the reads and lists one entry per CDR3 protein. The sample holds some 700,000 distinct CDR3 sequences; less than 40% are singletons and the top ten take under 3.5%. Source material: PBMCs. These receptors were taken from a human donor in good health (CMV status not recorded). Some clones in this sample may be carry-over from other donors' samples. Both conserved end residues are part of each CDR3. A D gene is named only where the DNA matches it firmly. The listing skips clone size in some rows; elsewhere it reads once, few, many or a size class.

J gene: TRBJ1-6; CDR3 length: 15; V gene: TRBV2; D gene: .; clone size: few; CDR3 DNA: TGTGCCAGCAGTGAAGAACACTCACGTAATTCACCCCTCCACTTT; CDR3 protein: CASSEEHSRNSPLHF
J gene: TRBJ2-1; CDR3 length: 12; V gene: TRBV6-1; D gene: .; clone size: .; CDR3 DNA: TGTGCCAGCAGTGCCCCCCGGAGGGAGCAGTTCTTC; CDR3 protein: CASSAPRREQFF
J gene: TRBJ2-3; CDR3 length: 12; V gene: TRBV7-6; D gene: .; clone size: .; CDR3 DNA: TGTGCCAGCAGCTTAGAAAGCAATACGCAGTATTTT; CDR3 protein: CASSLESNTQYF
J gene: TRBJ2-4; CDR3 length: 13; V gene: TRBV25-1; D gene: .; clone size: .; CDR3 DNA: TGTGCCAGCAGTGGCTTAGGCGGAAACATTCAGTACTTC; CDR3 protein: CASSGLGGNIQYF
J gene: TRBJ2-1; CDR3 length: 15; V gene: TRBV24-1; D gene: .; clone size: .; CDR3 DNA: TGTGCCACCAGTGATGACAGGCGACCCTACAATGAGCAGTTCTTC; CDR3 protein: CATSDDRRPYNEQFF
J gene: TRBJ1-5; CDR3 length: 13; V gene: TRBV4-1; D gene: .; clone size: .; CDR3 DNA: TGCGCCAGCAGCCAAGTTGAATCTCAGCCCCAGCATTTT; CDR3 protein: CASSQVESQPQHF
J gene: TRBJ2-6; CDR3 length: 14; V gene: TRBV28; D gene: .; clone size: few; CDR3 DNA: TGTGCCAGCACCAATGGGGCTGGGGCCAACGTCCTGACTTTC; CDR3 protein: CASTNGAGANVLTF
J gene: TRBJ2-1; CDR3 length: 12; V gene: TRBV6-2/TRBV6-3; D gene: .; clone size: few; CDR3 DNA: TGTGCCAGCAGTGAAGTAACCAATGAGCAGTTCTTC; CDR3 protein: CASSEVTNEQFF
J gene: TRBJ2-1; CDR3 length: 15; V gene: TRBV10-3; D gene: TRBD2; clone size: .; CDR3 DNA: TGTGCCATCGGGGCTAGCGGGAGAGGTTACAATGAGCAGTTCTTC; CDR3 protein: CAIGASGRGYNEQFF
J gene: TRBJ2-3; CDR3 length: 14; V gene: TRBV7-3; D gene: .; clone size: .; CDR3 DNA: TGTGCCAGCAGCTTTGGGCGGGGCACATATACGCAGTATTTT; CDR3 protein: CASSFGRGTYTQYF
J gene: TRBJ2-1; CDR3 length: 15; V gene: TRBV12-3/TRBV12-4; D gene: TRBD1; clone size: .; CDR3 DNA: TGTGCCAGCAGTCCGGGACAGGGTTCCTACAAGGAGCAGTTCTTC; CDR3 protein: CASSPGQGSYKEQFF
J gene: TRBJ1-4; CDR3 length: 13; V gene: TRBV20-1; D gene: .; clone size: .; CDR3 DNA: TGCAGTGCTAGAAGGACAGTGAATGAAAAACTGTTTTTT; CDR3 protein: CSARRTVNEKLFF
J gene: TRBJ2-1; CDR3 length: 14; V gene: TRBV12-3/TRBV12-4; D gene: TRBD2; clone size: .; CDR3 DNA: TGTGCCATCAAGAGCGGGGGGGGCTACAATGAGCAGTTCTTC; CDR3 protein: CAIKSGGGYNEQFF
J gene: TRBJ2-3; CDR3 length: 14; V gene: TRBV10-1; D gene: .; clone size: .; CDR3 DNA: TGCGCCAGCAGTGGGATCGCGGCCACAGATACGCAGTATTTT; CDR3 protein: CASSGIAATDTQYF
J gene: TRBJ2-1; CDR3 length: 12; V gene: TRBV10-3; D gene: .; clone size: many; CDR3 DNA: TGTGCCATCAGTGAACGCACCGGTGAGCAGTTCTTC; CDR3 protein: CAISERTGEQFF
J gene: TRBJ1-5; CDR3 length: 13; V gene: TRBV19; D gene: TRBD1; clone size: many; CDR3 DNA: TGTGCCAGTAGTACCGACAGGGCACAGCCCCAGCATTTT; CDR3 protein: CASSTDRAQPQHF
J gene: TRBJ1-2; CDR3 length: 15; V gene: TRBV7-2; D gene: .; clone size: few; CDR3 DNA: TGTGCCAGCAGCCCGGGGCGGGACGGAAACTATGGCTACACCTTC; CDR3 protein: CASSPGRDGNYGYTF
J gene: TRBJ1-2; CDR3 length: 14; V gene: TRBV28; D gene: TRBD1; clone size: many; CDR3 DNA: TGTGCCAGCAGTTCCCTCCGGACAGGCCTAGGCTACACCTTC; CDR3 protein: CASSSLRTGLGYTF
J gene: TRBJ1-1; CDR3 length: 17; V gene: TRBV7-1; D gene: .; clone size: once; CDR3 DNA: TGTGCCAGCAGCGCCACGGGCCCGTGTAGTCCGCACACTGAAGCTTTCTTT; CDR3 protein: CASSATGPCSPHTEAFF
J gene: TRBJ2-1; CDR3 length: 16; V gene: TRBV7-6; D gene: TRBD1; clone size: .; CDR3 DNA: TGTGCCAGCAGCTTTGCCGGGACAGGGGGTGCGGATGAGCAGTTCTTC; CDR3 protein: CASSFAGTGGADEQFF
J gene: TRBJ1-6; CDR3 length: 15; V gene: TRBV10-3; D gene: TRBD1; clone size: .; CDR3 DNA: TGTGCCATCAGTGAGTCGGGGACAGGGGTTACACCCCTCCACTTT; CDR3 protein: CAISESGTGVTPLHF
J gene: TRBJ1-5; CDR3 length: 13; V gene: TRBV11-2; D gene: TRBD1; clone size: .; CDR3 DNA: TGTGCCAGCAGCTCACAGGGGAAGCAGCCCCAGCATTTT; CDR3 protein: CASSSQGKQPQHF
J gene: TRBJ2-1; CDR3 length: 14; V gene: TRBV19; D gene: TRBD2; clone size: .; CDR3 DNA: TGTGCCAGTAATCAGGGGACTAGCCCCAATGAGCAGTTCTTC; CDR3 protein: CASNQGTSPNEQFF
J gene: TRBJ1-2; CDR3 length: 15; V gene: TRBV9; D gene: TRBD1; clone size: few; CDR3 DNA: TGTGCCAGCAGCGCAACCCAGGGACAGAACTATGGCTACACCTTC; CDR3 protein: CASSATQGQNYGYTF
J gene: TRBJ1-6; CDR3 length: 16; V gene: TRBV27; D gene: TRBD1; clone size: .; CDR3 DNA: TGTGCCAGCAGTTTAGAGGGGACAGGGAGTAATTCACCCCTCCACTTT; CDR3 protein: CASSLEGTGSNSPLHF
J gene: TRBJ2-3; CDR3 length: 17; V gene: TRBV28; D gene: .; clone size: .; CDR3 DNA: TGTGCCAGAAGTTTCGGGGAGACAGACCCTAGCACAGATACGCAGTATTTT; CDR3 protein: CARSFGETDPSTDTQYF
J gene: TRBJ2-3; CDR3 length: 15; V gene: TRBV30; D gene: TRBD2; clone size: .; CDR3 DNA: TGTGCCTGGAGACGCTATAGCGGGATCACAGATACGCAGTATTTT; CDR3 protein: CAWRRYSGITDTQYF
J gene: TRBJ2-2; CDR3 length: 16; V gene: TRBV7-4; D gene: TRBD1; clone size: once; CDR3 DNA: TGTGCCAGCAGCTTAGTGGACAGGGGGGCCACCGGGGGGCTGTTTTTT; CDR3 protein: CASSLVDRGATGGLFF
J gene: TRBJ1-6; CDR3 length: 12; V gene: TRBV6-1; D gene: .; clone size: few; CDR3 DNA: TGTGCCAGCAGTTACGGCGATTCACCCCTCCACTTT; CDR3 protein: CASSYGDSPLHF
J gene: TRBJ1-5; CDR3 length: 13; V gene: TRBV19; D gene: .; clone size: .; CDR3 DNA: TGTGCCAGTAGTATCCAGGGAACTCAGCCCCAGCATTTT; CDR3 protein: CASSIQGTQPQHF
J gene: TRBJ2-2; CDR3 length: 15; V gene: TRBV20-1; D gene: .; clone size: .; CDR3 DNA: TGCAGTGCTCTAAACAAGGACAGGAACACCGGGGAGCTGTTTTTT; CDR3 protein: CSALNKDRNTGELFF
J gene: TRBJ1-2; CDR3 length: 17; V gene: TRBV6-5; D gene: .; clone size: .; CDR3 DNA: TGTGCCAGCAGTTCCCTAGCCTCGGGGATAGCCCGGTATGGCTACACCTTC; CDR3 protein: CASSSLASGIARYGYTF
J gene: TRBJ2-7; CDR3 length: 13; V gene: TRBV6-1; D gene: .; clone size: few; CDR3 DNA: TGTGCCAGCAGTGTCCTGATGCGGAACGAGCAGTACTTC; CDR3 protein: CASSVLMRNEQYF
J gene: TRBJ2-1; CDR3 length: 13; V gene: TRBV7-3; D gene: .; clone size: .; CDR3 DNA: TGTGCCAGCAGCTCGGGGGCTGGTCCTGAGCAGTTCTTC; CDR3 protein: CASSSGAGPEQFF
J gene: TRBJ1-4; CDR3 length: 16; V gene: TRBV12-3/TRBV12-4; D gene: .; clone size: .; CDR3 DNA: TGTGCCAGCAGCCTTACTCCGGGGCCGTCAAATGAAAAACTGTTTTTT; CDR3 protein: CASSLTPGPSNEKLFF
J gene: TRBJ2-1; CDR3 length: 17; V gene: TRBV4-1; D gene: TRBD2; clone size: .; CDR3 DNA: TGCGCCAGCAGCCGCGGGGGACTAGCGGGGGTATACAATGAGCAGTTCTTC; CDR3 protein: CASSRGGLAGVYNEQFF
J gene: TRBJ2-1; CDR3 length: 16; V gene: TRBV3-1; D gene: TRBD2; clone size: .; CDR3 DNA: TGTGCCAGCAGCCAAGTATGGGGCGGGAGACACAATGAGCAGTTCTTC; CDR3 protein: CASSQVWGGRHNEQFF
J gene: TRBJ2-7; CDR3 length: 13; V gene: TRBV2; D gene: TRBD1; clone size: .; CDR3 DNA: TGTGCCAGCGGGGGAGGACAGGGCTACGAGCAGTACTTC; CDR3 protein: CASGGGQGYEQYF
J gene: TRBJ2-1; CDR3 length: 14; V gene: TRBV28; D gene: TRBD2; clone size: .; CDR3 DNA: TGTGCCAGCTGTCCGGGGGGGCGGGGCAATGAGCAGTTCTTC; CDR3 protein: CASCPGGRGNEQFF
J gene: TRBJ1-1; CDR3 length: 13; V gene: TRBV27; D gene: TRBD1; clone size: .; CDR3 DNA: TGTGCCAGCAGACAGGGGGCGTCTGGTGAAGCTTTCTTT; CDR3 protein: CASRQGASGEAFF
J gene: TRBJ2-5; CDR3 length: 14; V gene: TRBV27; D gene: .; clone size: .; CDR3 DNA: TGTGCCAGCAGTAGTTACGCAAACCAAGAGACCCAGTACTTC; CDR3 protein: CASSSYANQETQYF
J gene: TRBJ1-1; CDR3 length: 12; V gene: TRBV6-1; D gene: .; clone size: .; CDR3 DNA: TGTGCCGTGCTAAGATGGGGTTCTGAAGCTTTCTTT; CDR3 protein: CAVLRWGSEAFF
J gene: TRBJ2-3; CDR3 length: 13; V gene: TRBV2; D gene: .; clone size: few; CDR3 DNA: TGTGCCGGGTTTGAGCGGGGCACAGATACGCAGTATTTT; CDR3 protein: CAGFERGTDTQYF
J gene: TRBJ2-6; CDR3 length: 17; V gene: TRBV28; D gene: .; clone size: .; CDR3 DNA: TGTGCCAGCAGCCCCTTTGAAGGCCGCTCTGGGGCCAACGTCCTGACTTTC; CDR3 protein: CASSPFEGRSGANVLTF
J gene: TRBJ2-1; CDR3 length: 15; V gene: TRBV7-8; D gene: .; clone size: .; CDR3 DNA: TGTGCCAGCAGCACGGCCTTCCGCTCCTACAATGAGCAGTTCTTC; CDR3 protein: CASSTAFRSYNEQFF
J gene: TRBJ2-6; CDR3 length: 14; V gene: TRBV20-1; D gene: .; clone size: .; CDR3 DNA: TGCAGTGTAAGCCCGACCTCTGGGGCCAACGTCCTGACTTTC; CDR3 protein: CSVSPTSGANVLTF
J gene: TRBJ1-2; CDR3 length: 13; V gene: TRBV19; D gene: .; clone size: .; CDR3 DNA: TGTGCCAGTAGTTCCGGGAGGACCTATGGCTACACCTTC; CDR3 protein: CASSSGRTYGYTF
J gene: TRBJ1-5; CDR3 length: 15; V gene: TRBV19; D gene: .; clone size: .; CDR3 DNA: TGTGCCAGTAGTATCCCGGGACCGCGGGGGCGGCCCCAGCATTTT; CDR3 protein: CASSIPGPRGRPQHF
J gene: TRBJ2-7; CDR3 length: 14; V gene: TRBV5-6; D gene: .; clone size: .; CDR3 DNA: TGTGCCAGCAGCTGGACGGGGAGGATCTACGAGCAGTACTTC; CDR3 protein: CASSWTGRIYEQYF
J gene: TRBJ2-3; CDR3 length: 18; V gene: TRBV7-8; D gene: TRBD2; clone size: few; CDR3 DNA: TGTGCCAGCAGCTTAGGGACTTTTGCGGGAGGCGTGACTGATACGCAGTATTTT; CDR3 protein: CASSLGTFAGGVTDTQYF
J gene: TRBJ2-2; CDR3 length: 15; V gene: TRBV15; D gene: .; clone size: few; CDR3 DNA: TGTGCCACCAGCAGAGACGTCAGCATTACCGGGGAGCTGTTTTTT; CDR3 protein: CATSRDVSITGELFF